The rows below give T cell receptor beta chains drawn from one sample of a study of cytotoxic CD8 clonotypes in ibrutinib-treated CLL. Profiled with immunoSEQ multiplex PCR; TCRdb holds only in-frame clones, not every one. The sample has 150,000 or so clones; 80% are singletons. The sample here was PBMCs, taken after 36 months of ibrutinib treatment. All receptors come from a human donor with chronic lymphocytic leukemia. Both conserved end residues are trimmed from each CDR3.

cdr3_aa	v_call	cdr3_length
ASSRGTSGRVVNEQF	TRBV5-4	15
ATGGNGYEQY	TRBV2	10
SAQTQGAYGYT	TRBV29-1	11
SVEETGVNEKLF	TRBV29-1	12
ASSLGGGHTEAF	TRBV11-3	12
ASSQLPRAGETQY	TRBV4-1	13
ASRPTRPPYEQY	TRBV5-1	12
AGPVTDSACRNEQF	TRBV10-1	14
ASSERGGTDTQY	TRBV10-1	12
ASSPNLDTEAF	TRBV5-8	11
SARADDRYT	TRBV20-1	9
ASSSPFQFMNTEAF	TRBV5-6	14
ASSEGDRWEKLF	TRBV6-1	12
ASQMQGGSGELF	TRBV28	12
ASTALNEKLF	TRBV28	10
ASTGRGYTIY	TRBV28	10
ASSPSTLLEY	TRBV4-1	10
ASSLTPAHNEKLF	TRBV27	13
ASSHPREGFYGYT	TRBV4-1	13
ASRHISGYTDTQY	TRBV27	13
ASSSTQDSYEQY	TRBV5-4	12
ASSTRQGHYGYT	TRBV11-1	12
ASSSGTLQETQY	TRBV5-4	12